This T cell receptor beta chain was captured by sequencing in a study of cytomegalovirus exposure and HLA in healthy donors. Whole-study context: Researchers found that roughly 77% of some 400 genotyped donors fell within the Caucasian-associated ancestry cluster.

Looked up from germline, CDR1 is MNHEY and CDR2 is SVGAGI. The CDR3 runs 12 residues. V lost 6 bases to trimming and J lost 13 bases, with 13 bases between them. Findings and limits, study-wide: Versus the roughly 670-donor mean, an Asian-associated ancestry cluster reportedly showed fewer N-insertions in a later analysis. DRB1 showed the most TCR associations and HLA-C the fewest in a later analysis, as rates varied by HLA locus. Per a later analysis, HLA-associated TCR beta chains showed more clonal expansion than other, equally common TCR beta chains.

Primers included in the PCR were 60 Vbeta and 13 Jbeta primers. Sequenced by immunoSEQ multiplex PCR; TCRdb stores in-frame clones only, minus some. The sample records some 150,000 clones, about two thirds being singletons. As concerns this clone: The target antigen is unknown.

The chain combines TRBV6-5 with TRBJ1-6, with D tentatively TRBD1 (5 bases). Sample: PBMCs. This clonotype was sampled from a human donor in good health. The CDR3 region is CASRDIRAPLHF. The CDR3, as DNA: TGTGCCAGCAGGGACATACGCGCGCCCCTCCACTTT.